Following are 7 T cell receptor beta chains from one sample sequenced in a study of blood T cell repertoires in COVID-19. The table came from immunoSEQ multiplex PCR; TCRdb's copy has only in-frame clones and leaves some out. The table has roughly 80,000 clones, 86% seen once. Sequenced: peripheral blood. Every receptor here comes from a man at least 80 years old in a cohort sampled during active COVID-19.

CDR3 loop: CARSSLTSGGAQLQGHEQYV. The DNA for the CDR3 is TGTGCCAGAAGCTCCCTGACTAGCGGGGGGGCCCAACTACAAGGTCACGAGCAGTACGTC. The chain is built from TRBV5-3 and TRBJ2-7; 14 nucleotides line up with TRBD2. TRBV5-3 is recorded as an ORF, its role being uncertain. V lost 3 bases, J lost 5 bases, and 19 bases stayed unmatched. This CDR3 region has 20 residues.

This chain joins TRBV6-1 and TRBJ1-5, with TRBD1 matching 8 bases. CDR3 length: 17 residues. The germline gives CDR1 MNHNS, CDR2 SASEGT. The junction had 12 bases not matched to a gene; V was cut back by 4 bases and J by 4 bases. CDR3 DNA: TGTGCCAGCAGTGCGAATCAGGGGGCAGGAGGGAATCAGCCCCAGCATTTT. The encoded protein is CASSANQGAGGNQPQHF.

The chain links TRBV5-4 to TRBJ2-3; D perhaps matches TRBD2 (7 bases). CDR1 and CDR2 from the germline V gene are SGHNT and YYREEE (reference sequence). This CDR3 comprises 17 residues. The ends were cut back, 4 bases at V and 2 bases at J, with 20 bases in the middle. The CDR3 reads CASSKPAGGLDTDTQYF. DNA of the CDR3: TGTGCCAGCAGCAAACCAGCCGGGGGGCTCGACACAGATACGCAGTATTTT.

DNA for the CDR3: TGTGCCAGCAGCTTTTACGGGGGTGGAAACACCATATATTTT. This codes for CASSFYGGGNTIYF. The rearrangement uses TRBV5-4 and TRBJ1-3; D might be TRBD1 (5 bases). Between the trimmed V and J ends, which lost 2 bases and 3 bases, there was a span of 9 bases. Germline values: CDR1 SGHNT, CDR2 YYREEE (reference sequence). The CDR3 is 14 residues long. Together with reference TRBV5-4 and TRBJ1-3, the CDR3 gives the full variable domain: ETGVTQSPTHLIKTRGQQVTLRCSSQSGHNTVSWYQQALGQGPQFIFQYYREEENGRGNFPPRFSGLQFPNYSSELNVNALELDDSALYLCASSFYGGGNTIYFGEGSWLTVV.

The genes are TRBV18 and TRBJ2-4; 9 bases map to TRBD1. The CDR3 has 14 residues. Trimming removed 2 bases from V and 9 bases from J; junction bases left unmatched: 5. The germline V gene encodes CDR1 KGHSH and CDR2 LQKENI. CDR3 protein: CASSPGTGRSIQYF. In DNA, the CDR3 is TGTGCCAGCTCACCAGGGACAGGGAGAAGCATTCAGTACTTC.

This clone was observed a few times. V is TRBV6-1 and J is TRBJ2-7, with D possibly matching TRBD2 (5 bases). CDR3 length equals 14 residues. Trimming shortened V by 1 base and J by 1 base, and 8 bases separated the two germline ends. The V gene's germline CDR1 is MNHNS and CDR2 SASEGT. CDR3 protein: CASSEGPGSYEQYV. DNA of the CDR3: TGTGCCAGCAGTGAAGGTCCGGGATCCTACGAGCAGTACGTC.

This clone was picked up a small number of times. The chain employs TRBV18 and TRBJ1-5; TRBD1 is a possible D gene (5 bases). The CDR3 extends over 13 amino acids. CDR1 is KGHSH and CDR2 is LQKENI in the germline V gene. The V gene lost 6 bases and the J gene lost 5 bases, with 11 bases spanning the gap. Here the CDR3 DNA reads TGTGCCAGCTCGGGGGGAGAAGATCAGCCCCAGCATTTT. Its protein is CASSGGEDQPQHF.